The present T cell receptor (beta chain) was sequenced within a study of shared clonotypes between healthy human individuals. Overall study: CD8 memory received one plate per donor, CD8 naive two, CD4 memory three and CD4 naive three.

Study findings and constraints: The study found lower generation probabilities in non-shared clonotypes than in those shared by all four donors.

Comment on this clone: What it recognizes is unknown.

The table came from immunoSEQ multiplex PCR; TCRdb's copy has only in-frame clones and leaves some out. The sample holds millions of clones, about 95% seen once. Naive CD8 cells were CD45RO-negative, positively selected for CCR7, excluding terminally differentiated effector memory CD45RA+ cells. The clonotype was recovered from a man younger than 30 in good health. Sequencing input: naive CD8+ T cells sorted from blood.

In DNA, the CDR3 is TGTGCCAGCAGCTTAGAGGGGGGTCGACCATATGGCTACACCTTC. Translation: CASSLEGGRPYGYTF. This chain uses TRBV5-4 with TRBJ1-2; maybe TRBD1 (6 bases). The germline V and J ends were trimmed by 2 bases and 5 bases, with 16 bases remaining between them. There are 15 residues in the CDR3. Germline V gives CDR1 SGHNT, CDR2 YYREEE (reference sequence).